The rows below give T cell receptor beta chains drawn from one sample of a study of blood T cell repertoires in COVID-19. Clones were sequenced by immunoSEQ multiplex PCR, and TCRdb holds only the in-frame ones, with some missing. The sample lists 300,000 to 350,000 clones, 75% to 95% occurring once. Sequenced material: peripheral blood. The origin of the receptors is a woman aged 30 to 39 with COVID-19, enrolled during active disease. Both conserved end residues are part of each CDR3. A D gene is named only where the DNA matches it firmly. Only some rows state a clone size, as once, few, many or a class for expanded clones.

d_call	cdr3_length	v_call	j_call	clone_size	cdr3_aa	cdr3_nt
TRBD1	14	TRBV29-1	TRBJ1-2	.	CSVEDHRGQNGYTF	TGCAGCGTTGAAGATCACAGGGGGCAGAATGGCTACACCTTC
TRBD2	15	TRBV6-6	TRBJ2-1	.	CASSPPTSGSDEQFF	TGTGCCAGCAGTCCCCCGACTAGCGGGAGCGATGAGCAGTTCTTC
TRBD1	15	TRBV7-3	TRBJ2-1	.	CASSKPGQGVYEQFF	TGTGCCAGCAGCAAGCCGGGACAGGGCGTCTATGAGCAGTTCTTC
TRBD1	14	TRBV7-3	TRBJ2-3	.	CASSYLQGPDTQYF	TGTGCCAGCAGCTACCTACAGGGGCCAGATACGCAGTATTTT
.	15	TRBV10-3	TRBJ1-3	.	CAISIGSAVGNTIYF	TGTGCCATCAGTATCGGGAGCGCCGTTGGAAACACCATATATTTT
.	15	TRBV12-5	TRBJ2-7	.	CASGLARKDSYEQYF	TGTGCTAGTGGTTTGGCGCGGAAAGATTCCTACGAGCAGTACTTC
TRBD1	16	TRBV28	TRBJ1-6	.	CASSLILQGANSPLHF	TGTGCCAGCAGTTTGATTTTACAGGGGGCAAATTCACCCCTCCACTTT
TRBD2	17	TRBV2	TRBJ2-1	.	CASTGTSGRGTYNEQFF	TGTGCCAGCACCGGGACTAGCGGGAGAGGGACCTACAATGAGCAGTTCTTC
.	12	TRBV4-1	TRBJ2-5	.	CASSHPQETQYF	TGCGCCAGCAGCCATCCACAAGAGACCCAGTACTTC
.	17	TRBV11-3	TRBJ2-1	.	CASSLAPGSSSYNEQFF	TGTGCCAGCAGCCTCGCCCCGGGGTCTAGCTCCTACAATGAGCAGTTCTTC
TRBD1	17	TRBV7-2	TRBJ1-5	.	CASSPGTGIISNQPQHF	TGTGCCAGCAGCCCCGGGACAGGGATCATTAGCAATCAGCCCCAGCATTTT
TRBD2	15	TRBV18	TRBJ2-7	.	CASSPTTSGIDEQYF	TGTGCCAGCTCACCTACGACTAGCGGGATCGACGAGCAGTACTTC
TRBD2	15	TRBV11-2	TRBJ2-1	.	CASSPPGGGHNEQFF	TGTGCCAGCAGCCCCCCGGGAGGCGGGCACAATGAGCAGTTCTTC
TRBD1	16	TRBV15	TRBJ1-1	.	CATSSAWDRTNTEAFF	TGTGCCACCAGCAGCGCCTGGGACAGAACGAACACTGAAGCTTTCTTT
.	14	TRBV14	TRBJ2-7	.	CASSPSGATYEQYF	TGTGCCAGCAGCCCCTCTGGGGCTACCTACGAGCAGTACTTC
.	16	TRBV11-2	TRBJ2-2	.	CASSPLYTLNTGELFF	TGTGCCAGCAGCCCCCTATATACGTTGAACACCGGGGAGCTGTTTTTT
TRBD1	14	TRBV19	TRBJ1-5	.	CASTGGWDNQPQHF	TGTGCCAGTACAGGGGGATGGGACAATCAGCCCCAGCATTTT
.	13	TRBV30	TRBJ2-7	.	CAFSPTAHYEQYF	TGTGCCTTTAGTCCGACTGCCCACTACGAGCAGTACTTC
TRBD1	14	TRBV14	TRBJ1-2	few	CASSLQGDGYGYTF	TGTGCCAGCAGCCTCCAGGGGGACGGCTATGGCTACACCTTC
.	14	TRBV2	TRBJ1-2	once	CASSEFQGLYGYTF	TGTGCCAGCAGTGAGTTTCAGGGGCTCTATGGCTACACCTTC
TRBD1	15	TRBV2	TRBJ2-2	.	CASSPRDRATGELFF	TGTGCCAGCAGTCCTCGGGACAGGGCGACCGGGGAGCTGTTTTTT
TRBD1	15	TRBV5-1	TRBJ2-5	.	CASSSTGGMGETQYF	TGCGCCAGCAGCTCGACAGGGGGCATGGGGGAGACCCAGTACTTC
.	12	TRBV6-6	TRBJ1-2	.	CASRGQGYGYTF	TGTGCCAGCAGGGGGCAGGGCTATGGCTACACCTTC
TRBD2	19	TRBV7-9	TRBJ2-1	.	CASSLGGLAGVSSYNEQFF	TGTGCCAGCAGCTTAGGGGGACTAGCGGGAGTAAGTTCCTACAATGAGCAGTTCTTC
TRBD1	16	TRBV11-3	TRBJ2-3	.	CASSLDGTGSTDTQYF	TGTGCCAGCAGCTTAGATGGGACAGGGTCCACAGATACGCAGTATTTT
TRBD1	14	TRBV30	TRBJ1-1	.	CAWNLYRGGTEAFF	TGTGCCTGGAATCTATACAGGGGCGGGACTGAAGCTTTCTTT
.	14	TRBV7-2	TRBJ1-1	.	CASRRDISNTEAFF	TGTGCCAGCAGACGGGACATTTCGAACACTGAAGCTTTCTTT
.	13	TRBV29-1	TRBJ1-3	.	CSVSWSSGNTIYF	TGCAGCGTCTCCTGGAGCTCTGGAAACACCATATATTTT
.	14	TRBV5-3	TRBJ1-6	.	CARSLDIRGSPLHF	TGTGCCAGAAGCTTGGACATTAGGGGTTCACCCCTCCACTTT
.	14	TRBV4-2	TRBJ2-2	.	CASSQDREIGELFF	TGTGCCAGCAGCCAAGATCGGGAAATCGGGGAGCTGTTTTTT
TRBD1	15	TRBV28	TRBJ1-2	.	CASSTGAWGDWGYTF	TGTGCCAGCAGTACAGGGGCCTGGGGAGATTGGGGCTACACCTTC
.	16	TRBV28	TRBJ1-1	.	CASSLGGVGEYTEAFF	TGTGCCAGCAGTTTGGGGGGGGTAGGTGAATACACTGAAGCTTTCTTT
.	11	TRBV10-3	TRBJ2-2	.	CAISPGGELFF	TGTGCCATCAGCCCGGGCGGGGAGCTGTTTTTT
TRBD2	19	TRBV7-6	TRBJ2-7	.	CASSLTVGLAGRAIHEQYF	TGTGCCAGCAGCTTAACGGTGGGACTAGCGGGGAGGGCCATCCACGAGCAGTACTTC
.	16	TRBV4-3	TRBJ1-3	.	CASSQVRQLSGNTIYF	TGCGCCAGCAGCCAGGTCCGACAGTTATCTGGAAACACCATATATTTT
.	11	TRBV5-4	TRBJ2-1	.	CASSLFDEQFF	TGTGCCAGCAGCTTGTTCGATGAGCAGTTCTTC
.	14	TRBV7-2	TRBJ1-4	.	CASSAQLGGEKLFF	TGTGCCAGCAGCGCCCAGCTAGGGGGTGAAAAACTGTTTTTT
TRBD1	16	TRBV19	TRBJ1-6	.	CASTIKGTEDHSPLHF	TGTGCCAGTACCATAAAAGGGACAGAGGACCATTCACCCCTCCACTTT
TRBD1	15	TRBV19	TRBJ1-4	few	CASSSRTGTNEKLFF	TGTGCCAGTAGTTCCCGGACAGGAACTAATGAAAAACTGTTTTTT
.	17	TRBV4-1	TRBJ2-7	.	CASSQERMTHRSYEQYF	TGCGCCAGCAGCCAAGAGAGGATGACTCACCGCTCCTACGAGCAGTACTTC
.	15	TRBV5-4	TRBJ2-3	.	CASSLDSSGTDTQYF	TGTGCCAGCAGCCTGGACTCCTCCGGCACAGATACGCAGTATTTT
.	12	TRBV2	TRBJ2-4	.	CAGGEQSDIQYF	TGTGCCGGAGGGGAACAGTCGGACATTCAGTACTTC
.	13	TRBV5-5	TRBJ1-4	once	CASSGLGNEKLFF	TGTGCCAGCAGCGGACTCGGTAATGAAAAACTGTTTTTT
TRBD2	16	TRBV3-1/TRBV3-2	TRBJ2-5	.	CASSLRLAGIKETQYF	TGTGCCAGCAGCCTGAGACTAGCGGGGATCAAAGAGACCCAGTACTTC
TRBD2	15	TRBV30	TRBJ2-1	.	CAWSPGTSGYNEQFF	TGTGCCTGGAGTCCCGGGACTAGCGGATACAATGAGCAGTTCTTC
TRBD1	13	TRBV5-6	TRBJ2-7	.	CASSFGQDYEQYF	TGTGCCAGCAGCTTTGGACAGGACTACGAGCAGTACTTC
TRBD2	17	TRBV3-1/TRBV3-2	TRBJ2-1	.	CASSLSLTSGSYNEQFF	TGTGCCAGCAGCCTTTCACTTACTAGCGGGAGCTACAATGAGCAGTTCTTC
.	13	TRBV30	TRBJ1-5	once	CAWSSLGAQPQHF	TGTGCCTGGAGTAGTTTGGGAGCCCAGCCCCAGCATTTT
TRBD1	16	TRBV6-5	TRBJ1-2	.	CASSYYGAGGNYGYTF	TGTGCCAGCAGTTATTACGGGGCAGGGGGAAACTATGGCTACACCTTC
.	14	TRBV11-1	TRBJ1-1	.	CASSPGGGNTEAFF	TGTGCCAGCAGCCCTGGGGGAGGGAACACTGAAGCTTTCTTT
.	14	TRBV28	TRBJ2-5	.	CASSLGGQQETQYF	TGTGCCAGCAGTTTGGGGGGGCAACAAGAGACCCAGTACTTC
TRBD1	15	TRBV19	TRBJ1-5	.	CASSPTGGWNQPQHF	TGTGCCAGTAGCCCGACAGGGGGCTGGAATCAGCCCCAGCATTTT
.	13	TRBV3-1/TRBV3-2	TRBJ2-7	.	CASSQDRVYEQYF	TGTGCCAGCAGCCAAGACAGGGTATACGAGCAGTACTTC
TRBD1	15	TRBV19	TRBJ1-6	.	CASSMTGQGNSPLHF	TGTGCCAGTAGTATGACTGGACAGGGGAATTCACCCCTCCACTTT
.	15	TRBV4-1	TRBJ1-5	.	CASSQVAVANQPQHF	TGCGCCAGCAGCCAAGTGGCCGTCGCCAATCAGCCCCAGCATTTT
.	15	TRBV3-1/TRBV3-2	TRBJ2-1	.	CASSQDRSSYNEQFF	TGTGCCAGCAGCCAAGACCGGAGCTCCTACAATGAGCAGTTCTTC
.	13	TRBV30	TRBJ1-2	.	CAWTPWGPLSWTF	TGTGCCTGGACTCCCTGGGGGCCTCTATCTTGGACCTTC
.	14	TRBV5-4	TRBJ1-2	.	CASSEAGRVYGYTF	TGTGCCAGCAGCGAGGCTGGCAGGGTCTATGGCTACACCTTC
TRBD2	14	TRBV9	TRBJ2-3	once	CASSATSGSDTQYF	TGTGCCAGCAGCGCAACTAGCGGGAGTGATACGCAGTATTTT
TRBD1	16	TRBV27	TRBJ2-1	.	CASSYDRAPSYNEQFF	TGTGCCAGCAGCTATGACAGGGCCCCCTCCTACAATGAGCAGTTCTTC